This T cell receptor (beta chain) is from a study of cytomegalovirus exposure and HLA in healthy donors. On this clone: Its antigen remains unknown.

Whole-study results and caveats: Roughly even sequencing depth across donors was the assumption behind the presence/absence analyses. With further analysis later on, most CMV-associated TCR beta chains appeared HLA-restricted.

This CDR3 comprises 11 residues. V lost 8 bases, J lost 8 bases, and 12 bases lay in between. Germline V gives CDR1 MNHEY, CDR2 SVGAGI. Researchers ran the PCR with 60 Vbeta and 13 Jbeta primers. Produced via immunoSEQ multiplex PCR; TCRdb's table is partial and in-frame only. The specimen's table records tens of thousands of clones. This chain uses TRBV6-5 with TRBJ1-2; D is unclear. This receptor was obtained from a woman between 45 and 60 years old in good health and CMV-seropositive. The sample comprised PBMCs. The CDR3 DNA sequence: TGTGCCAGCGGGCGGGCCCGCGGCTACACCTTC. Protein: CASGRARGYTF.